A single sample is the source of the 31 T cell receptor beta chains below, sequenced in a study of cytomegalovirus exposure and HLA in healthy donors. Vbeta (60) and Jbeta (13) primers were used in the PCR. Data came from immunoSEQ multiplex PCR; TCRdb stores just in-frame clones and leaves some out. The sample has some 160,000 clones; approximately 80% are singletons. The sample comprised PBMCs. These receptors were taken from a boy between 2 and 10 years old in good health and CMV-seronegative.

This sequence joins TRBV23-1 and TRBJ2-1; TRBD1 matches 7 bases. TRBV23-1 is classed as an ORF, of uncertain function. CDR3 length equals 14 residues. The J segment lost 4 bases and the V segment lost 10 bases, leaving 10 bases of the junction unmatched. DNA of the CDR3: TGCGCCAACGACCCTGGACAGGAGTACAATGAGCAGTTCTTC. Translating it yields CANDPGQEYNEQFF.

The chain joins TRBV28 to TRBJ1-2; D is uncertain. In germline, CDR1 is MDHEN, CDR2 SYDVKM. V was cut by 5 bases and J by 8 bases, with 12 bases left in between. This CDR3 comprises 12 residues. CDR3 region: CASSPGGGGYTF. CDR3 sequence (DNA): TGTGCCAGCAGTCCCGGCGGAGGAGGCTACACCTTC.

This clone was seen a handful of times. This chain joins TRBV5-1 and TRBJ2-7, with D hard to call. The CDR3 sequence is 12 residues long. The V and J ends lost 4 bases and 2 bases respectively, with 7 bases between them. CDR1 is SGHRS, CDR2 YFSETQ, per germline. The CDR3 DNA is TGCGCCAGCAGCGAGGAGCCCTACGAGCAGTACTTC. It is translated as CASSEEPYEQYF.

The rearrangement links TRBV4-2 to TRBJ2-5; 12 bases align to TRBD2. The J segment lost 5 bases and the V segment lost 1 base, leaving 5 bases of the junction unmatched. The CDR3 covers 16 residues. The germline V gene encodes CDR1 LGHNA and CDR2 YNFKEQ. CDR3 sequence reads: CASSQGASGREETQYF. DNA for the CDR3: TGTGCCAGCAGCCAAGGAGCTAGCGGGAGGGAGGAGACCCAGTACTTC.

This sequence joins TRBV2 and TRBJ1-1; the D is unclear. Germline V gene lookup returns CDR1 SNHLY and CDR2 FYNNEI. V lost 6 bases and J lost 0, with 14 bases in between. The CDR3 has 15 residues. The CDR3 DNA reads TGTGCCAGCAGCCCTCGTCCCAGGATGAACACTGAAGCTTTCTTT. Protein: CASSPRPRMNTEAFF.

The chain recombines TRBV29-1 with TRBJ2-6; 9 bases are a match to TRBD1. Per germline, CDR1 SQVTM and CDR2 ANQGSEA. The CDR3 has 17 residues. The V and J ends lost 8 bases and 2 bases, in that order; junction bases with no gene match: 13. The CDR3 here is CSPGAGTGYPGANVLTF. CDR3 coding DNA: TGCAGCCCCGGGGCCGGGACAGGGTACCCTGGGGCCAACGTCCTGACTTTC.

V and J are TRBV2 and TRBJ1-2; TRBD1 might be the D (5 bases). Trimming took 8 bases from V and 10 from J, leaving 11 bases between them. CDR1 is SNHLY, CDR2 FYNNEI, per germline. The CDR3 extends over 10 amino acids. The CDR3 DNA reads as TGTGCCAGCGGGGGGAAGATCTACACCTTC. Its translation is CASGGKIYTF.

The chain employs TRBV7-3 and TRBJ1-1, with a weak D call TRBD1 (5 bases). V was shortened by 2 bases and J by 11 bases, with 15 bases between the two germline ends. CDR1 is SGHTA and CDR2 is FQGTGA in the germline V gene. This CDR3 has 13 residues. As DNA, the CDR3 is TGTGCCAGCAGCTTAGATTGGGCTTCAGGGGCTTTCTTT. Amino acids: CASSLDWASGAFF. Full variable domain (remainder filled in from reference TRBV7-3 and TRBJ1-1): GAGVSQTPSNKVTEKGKYVELRCDPISGHTALYWYRQSLGQGPEFLIYFQGTGAADDSGLPNDRFFAVRPEGSVSTLKIQRTERGDSAVYLCASSLDWASGAFFGQGTRLTVV.

This clone has a handful of counts. The chain carries TRBV7-2 and TRBJ2-5, with 10 bases aligning to TRBD2. In germline, CDR1 is SGHTA, CDR2 FQGNSA. The CDR3 contains 17 residues. V lost 0 bases to trimming and J lost 2 bases; unmatched junction nucleotides: 6. CDR3 sequence reads: CASSLAWSLAGQETQYF. CDR3 coding DNA: TGTGCCAGCAGCTTAGCATGGTCACTAGCGGGACAAGAGACCCAGTACTTC.

This chain links TRBV6-1 with TRBJ2-2; D is unresolved. Per germline, CDR1 MNHNS and CDR2 SASEGT. The CDR3 consists of 10 residues. Trimming pared 7 bases from V and 8 bases from J, leaving 5 bases between. The CDR3 protein is CASIGGELFF. Written as DNA, the CDR3 is TGTGCCAGCATCGGTGGGGAGCTGTTTTTT.

The V and J genes are TRBV7-9 and TRBJ1-2, with 7 bases that match TRBD1. With 5 bases clipped from V and 3 bases from J, the junction kept 6 bases outside the gene matches. This CDR3 spans 14 amino acids. The V gene's germline CDR1 is SEHNR and CDR2 FQNEAQ (reference sequence). The CDR3 region has the DNA TGTGCCAGCAGCCCACGGGACAGCTACTATGGCTACACCTTC. It codes for CASSPRDSYYGYTF.

This clone was observed a single time. The chain has TRBV7-9 and TRBJ1-5; 8 nucleotides match TRBD1. Germline V lookup: CDR1 SEHNR, CDR2 FQNEAQ (reference sequence). The ends lost 7 bases at V and 3 bases at J; junction bases unmatched: 14. This CDR3 spans 17 amino acids. CDR3 region: CASKLRATGVINQPQHF. CDR3 coding DNA: TGTGCCAGCAAACTACGGGCGACAGGGGTAATCAATCAGCCCCAGCATTTT.

The CDR3 sequence: CASSWGLAGHEQFF. In nucleotides, the CDR3 is TGTGCCAGCAGCTGGGGACTAGCGGGGCATGAGCAGTTCTTC. The chain joins TRBV28 to TRBJ2-1; 13 positions match TRBD2. This CDR3 has 14 amino acids. Germline V gene lookup returns CDR1 MDHEN and CDR2 SYDVKM. V was pared by 6 bases and J by 8 bases, with 4 bases of the junction left unmatched.

The chain is built from TRBV11-2 and TRBJ2-2, with TRBD1 matching 9 bases. In germline, CDR1 is SGHAT, CDR2 FQNNGV. The V segment lost 5 bases and the J segment 9 bases; nucleotides outside the gene matches: 10. The CDR3 extends over 15 amino acids. In DNA form, the CDR3 reads TGTGCCAGCAGCCTGACCGGGACAGGGTTCAGGGAGCTGTTTTTT. Translated, it gives CASSLTGTGFRELFF.

The V and J genes are TRBV5-1 and TRBJ1-1; TRBD1 aligns across 7 bases. The CDR3 covers 14 residues. V dropped 4 bases and J dropped 4; count of bases not matched to a gene: 7. Germline V lookup: CDR1 SGHRS, CDR2 YFSETQ. Here the CDR3 reads CASSTTGVGTEAFF. Written as DNA, the CDR3 is TGCGCCAGCAGCACCACAGGGGTGGGCACTGAAGCTTTCTTT.

A note on this clone: The junction differs from germline at one of its ends, possibly a read error. Other nucleotide sequences from this sample produce the same CDR3. The chain is built from TRBV6-5 and TRBJ1-1, with D possibly TRBD1 on 5 matching bases. There are 13 residues in the CDR3. Germline CDR1 MNHEY, CDR2 SVGAGI. The CDR3, as DNA: TGTGCCAGCACTCGAGACAGAACCGCTGAAGCCTTCTTT. Its protein is CASTRDRTAEAFF.

The chain recombines TRBV4-1 with TRBJ1-4, with D maybe TRBD1 (6 bases). CDR3 length: 15 residues. Germline loops: CDR1 MGHRA, CDR2 YSYEKL. The germline V and J ends were trimmed by 3 bases and 8 bases, with 16 bases remaining between them. CDR3 bases: TGCGCCAGCAGCCACCTAACAGGGTTAAGAGAAAAACTGTTTTTT. Residues: CASSHLTGLREKLFF.

The chain combines TRBV5-4 with TRBJ2-1; maybe TRBD2 (5 bases). This CDR3 region has 15 residues. Germline assignment: CDR1 SGHNT and CDR2 YYREEE (reference sequence). The germline V and J ends were trimmed by 0 bases and 4 bases, with 11 bases remaining between them. The chain's CDR3 is CASSLDGNRYNEQFF. The CDR3 nucleotides read TGTGCCAGCAGCTTGGACGGGAATAGATACAATGAGCAGTTCTTC.

V and J are TRBV15 and TRBJ2-3; weak D call: TRBD2 (7 bases). V was clipped by 0 bases and J by 4 bases, with 17 bases between them. Germline CDR1 is LNHNV and CDR2 is YYDKDF (reference sequence). This CDR3 is 17 amino acids long. Written as DNA, the CDR3 is TGTGCCACCAGCAGAGAAGGTAGAGGGGGGAGGGCAGATACGCAGTATTTT. Its translation: CATSREGRGGRADTQYF.

The V call is TRBV11-3, the J call TRBJ2-1; 7 bases are shared with TRBD2. Trimming cost V 1 base and J 3 bases; bases outside gene matches: 3. CDR1 SGHNT and CDR2 YENEEA come from the germline V gene. The CDR3 is 15 residues long. In DNA, the CDR3 is TGTGCCAGCAGCTTAGGTCTAGCGGACTACAATGAGCAGTTCTTC. Translating it yields CASSLGLADYNEQFF. Full variable domain (missing parts from reference TRBV11-3 and TRBJ2-1): EAGVVQSPRYKIIEKKQPVAFWCNPISGHNTLYWYLQNLGQGPELLIRYENEEAVDDSQLPKDRFSAERLKGVDSTLKIQPAELGDSAVYLCASSLGLADYNEQFFGPGTRLTVL.

The rearrangement links TRBV5-1 to TRBJ2-2, with 8 bases identical to TRBD1. Trimming took 4 bases from V and 4 from J; bases not matched to a gene: 12. This CDR3 comprises 17 residues. CDR1 SGHRS and CDR2 YFSETQ come from the germline V gene. In nucleotides, the CDR3 is TGCGCCAGCAGCCGGAGCGTGCAGGGGGCGAGCACCGGGGAGCTGTTTTTT. It specifies CASSRSVQGASTGELFF.

The chain combines TRBV14 with TRBJ2-7; the match to TRBD1 covers 7 bases. V shed 6 bases and J 0 bases; nucleotides not matched to a gene: 8. CDR1 SGHDN and CDR2 FVKESK come from the germline V gene. The CDR3 extends over 15 amino acids. CDR3 residues: CASRGTGTVSYEQYF. In DNA, the CDR3 is TGTGCCAGCAGAGGGACCGGGACAGTCTCCTACGAGCAGTACTTC.

The chain has TRBV7-8 and TRBJ1-2; the match to TRBD1 covers 7 bases. Germline loops: CDR1 SGHVS, CDR2 FQNEAQ. J was trimmed by 4 bases and V by 1 base; bases with no gene match: 6. The CDR3 is 15 residues long. CDR3 nucleotide sequence: TGTGCCAGCAGCTTAGTTTCGGACAGGTCCTATGGCTACACCTTC. Translating gives CASSLVSDRSYGYTF.

The chain has TRBV4-1 and TRBJ2-7; TRBD1 aligns across 7 bases. V lost 3 bases to trimming and J lost 3 bases; unmatched junction nucleotides: 8. The CDR3 totals 15 residues. CDR1 and CDR2 (germline): MGHRA, YSYEKL. CDR3 in DNA: TGCGCCAGCAGCCATCCCATGACAGGGAGCTACGAGCAGTACTTC. As protein: CASSHPMTGSYEQYF.

The CDR3: CASGGGASTDTQYF. As DNA, the CDR3 is TGTGCCAGCGGCGGAGGTGCTAGCACAGATACGCAGTATTTT. The chain uses TRBV11-3 and TRBJ2-3; the D gene is possibly TRBD2 (5 bases). Germline V gives CDR1 SGHNT, CDR2 YENEEA. Trimming took off 8 bases at V and 0 bases at J, with 12 bases between the two ends. This CDR3 contains 14 residues. The whole variable domain, remainder taken from reference TRBV11-3 and TRBJ2-3, is EAGVVQSPRYKIIEKKQPVAFWCNPISGHNTLYWYLQNLGQGPELLIRYENEEAVDDSQLPKDRFSAERLKGVDSTLKIQPAELGDSAVYLCASGGGASTDTQYFGPGTRLTVL.

The chain has TRBV28 and TRBJ2-7; D is possibly TRBD1 (6 bases). There are 13 residues in the CDR3. Germline V gives CDR1 MDHEN, CDR2 SYDVKM. V shed 3 bases and J shed 4 bases, with 10 bases lying between them. This chain's CDR3 is CASSFRGYYEQYF. The DNA of the CDR3 is TGTGCCAGCAGTTTCAGGGGTTATTACGAGCAGTACTTC. Looking up the rest from reference TRBV28 and TRBJ2-7 gives the full variable domain: DVKVTQSSRYLVKRTGEKVFLECVQDMDHENMFWYRQDPGLGLRLIYFSYDVKMKEKGDIPEGYSVSREKKERFSLILESASTNQTSMYLCASSFRGYYEQYFGPGTRLTVT.

This clone was observed once. V gene TRBV11-1 combines with J gene TRBJ2-2; D gene unclear. The CDR3 consists of 14 residues. V dropped 3 bases and J dropped 3 bases, with 8 bases sitting between them. Germline V gene data show CDR1 as SGHAT and CDR2 as FQDESV (reference sequence). The chain's CDR3 is CASSFSGDTGELFF. CDR3 bases: TGTGCCAGCAGCTTTTCCGGAGACACCGGGGAGCTGTTTTTT.

The rearrangement links TRBV29-1 to TRBJ1-1; the D is unclear. The germline V and J ends were trimmed by 4 bases and 3 bases, with 12 bases remaining between them. Per the germline V gene, CDR1 is SQVTM and CDR2 is ANQGSEA. This CDR3 has 13 amino acids. The CDR3 nucleotides are TGCAGCGTTGGGGGAGGGAGGGACACTGAAGCTTTCTTT. Amino acid sequence: CSVGGGRDTEAFF.

The J gene is TRBJ2-1, the V gene TRBV29-1; 10 nucleotides line up with TRBD1. V lost 6 bases and J lost 4; bases outside the gene matches: 3. The CDR3 spans 13 residues. The germline CDR1 and CDR2 sequences are SQVTM and ANQGSEA. The CDR3 is CSVRDRGYNEQFF. DNA for the CDR3: TGCAGCGTACGGGACAGGGGTTACAATGAGCAGTTCTTC.

This chain joins TRBV19 and TRBJ1-2, with 7 bases that match TRBD1. Trimming took 4 bases from V and 2 from J; bases not matched to a gene: 4. The CDR3 spans 14 residues. From germline, CDR1 is LNHDA and CDR2 SQIVND (reference sequence). This CDR3 reads CASSTGTANYGYTF. The CDR3 DNA sequence: TGTGCCAGTAGTACAGGGACAGCGAACTATGGCTACACCTTC. Combining the CDR3 with reference TRBV19 and TRBJ1-2 gives the whole variable domain DGGITQSPKYLFRKEGQNVTLSCEQNLNHDAMYWYRQDPGQGLRLIYYSQIVNDFQKGDIAEGYSVSREKKESFPLTVTSAQKNPTAFYLCASSTGTANYGYTFGSGTRLTVV.

The chain joins TRBV2 to TRBJ1-1; no clear D gene. V lost 3 bases and J 2 bases, leaving 13 bases between the germline ends. The CDR3 has 15 residues. Germline V lookup: CDR1 SNHLY, CDR2 FYNNEI. Here the CDR3 DNA reads TGTGCCAGCAGTGACCCGAGCCGTAGAAACACTGAAGCTTTCTTT. It codes for CASSDPSRRNTEAFF.